This is a list of T cell receptor beta chains from one sample in a study of shared clonotypes between healthy human individuals. Generated by immunoSEQ multiplex PCR, the TCRdb table keeps only in-frame clones and is missing some. In the table there are about 480,000 clones, 79% of which are singletons. The sample consisted of PBMCs. Source of these receptors: a woman aged 40-49 years in good health. Some clones in this sample may be carry-over from other donors' samples. Both conserved end residues are part of each CDR3. D genes are given only for firm matches. Where a row states a size, it is once, few, many or the class of an expanded clone; other rows omit it.

j_call d_call v_call clone_size cdr3_aa cdr3_nt
TRBJ1-5 TRBD1 TRBV19 . CASSIEGAKPQHF TGTGCCAGTAGTATCGAGGGGGCGAAGCCCCAGCATTTT
TRBJ2-3 . TRBV5-1 . CASSLGVLESTDTQYF TGCGCCAGCAGCTTAGGAGTCCTCGAAAGCACAGATACGCAGTATTTT
TRBJ2-1 TRBD1 TRBV9 . CASSVTGDQTYNEQFF TGTGCCAGCAGCGTCACAGGGGACCAGACCTACAATGAGCAGTTCTTC
TRBJ1-2 . TRBV19 . CASHMTDSVDYGYTF TGTGCCAGTCATATGACAGATTCTGTAGACTATGGCTACACCTTC
TRBJ1-5 TRBD1 TRBV9 few CASSVVSDRGQPQHF TGTGCCAGCAGCGTAGTATCCGACAGGGGTCAGCCCCAGCATTTT
TRBJ2-1 TRBD1 TRBV9 . CASSDTPGQGAASGHNEQFF TGTGCCAGCAGCGACACCCCGGGACAGGGGGCGGCTAGCGGGCACAATGAGCAGTTCTTC
TRBJ2-7 TRBD1 TRBV5-1 once CASSLEGQGTYEQYF TGCGCCAGCAGCTTGGAGGGACAGGGAACCTACGAGCAGTACTTC
TRBJ2-5 TRBD1 TRBV6-1 medium-sized CASSEAGGQGYETQYF TGTGCCAGCAGTGAAGCGGGGGGACAGGGGTATGAGACCCAGTACTTC
TRBJ1-2 . TRBV4-1 . CASSQEGGRGYTF TGCGCCAGCAGCCAAGAAGGGGGGCGAGGCTACACCTTC
TRBJ2-2 TRBD2 TRBV5-1 once CASSLREASNTGELFF TGCGCCAGCAGCCTCCGGGAGGCCTCGAACACCGGGGAGCTGTTTTTT
TRBJ2-7 TRBD1 TRBV11-3 once CASSSRDRGYEQYF TGTGCCAGCAGCTCCCGGGACAGGGGCTACGAGCAGTACTTC
TRBJ2-7 . TRBV15 once CATSSEGVSYEQYF TGTGCCACCAGCAGTGAGGGCGTATCCTACGAGCAGTACTTC
TRBJ2-3 . TRBV10-2 . CAIRIPGTDTQYF TGCGCCATCCGCATCCCGGGCACAGATACGCAGTATTTT
TRBJ2-2 TRBD2 TRBV4-2 . CASSQDQASGRASAGELFF TGTGCCAGCAGCCAAGATCAGGCTAGCGGGAGGGCCTCCGCTGGGGAGCTGTTTTTT
TRBJ2-7 TRBD2 TRBV7-6 few CASSPLAGGTYEQYF TGTGCCAGCAGCCCTCTAGCGGGAGGTACCTACGAGCAGTACTTC
TRBJ2-2 . TRBV5-1 . CASSLDSRSGELFF TGCGCCAGCAGCTTAGACAGTAGGTCCGGGGAGCTGTTTTTT
TRBJ2-3 TRBD1 TRBV5-1 . CASSGGQGTDTQYF TGCGCCAGCAGCGGGGGACAGGGTACTGATACGCAGTATTTT
TRBJ2-6 . TRBV7-9 few CASSQTLGAGANVLTF TGTGCCAGCAGCCAGACCCTTGGCGCTGGGGCCAACGTCCTGACTTTC
TRBJ2-1 TRBD2 TRBV5-4 . CASSESGLGYNEQFF TGTGCCAGCAGCGAATCAGGACTAGGTTACAATGAGCAGTTCTTC
TRBJ2-7 TRBD1 TRBV7-3 once CASSSGTGDTEQYF TGTGCCAGCAGTTCCGGGACAGGGGATACGGAGCAGTACTTC
TRBJ2-1 . TRBV18 . CASSPGRGVWNNEQFF TGTGCCAGCTCACCTGGCCGAGGGGTTTGGAACAATGAGCAGTTCTTC
TRBJ2-6 . TRBV30 . CAWSALSGANVLTF TGTGCCTGGAGTGCCCTCTCTGGGGCCAACGTCCTGACTTTC
TRBJ2-2 TRBD2 TRBV30 . CAWRPAGVTTGELFF TGTGCCTGGAGACCAGCGGGAGTGACGACCGGGGAGCTGTTTTTT
TRBJ2-5 . TRBV29-1 . CSVGGPQETQYF TGCAGCGTTGGGGGGCCCCAAGAGACCCAGTACTTC
TRBJ2-1 TRBD1 TRBV28 . CASSEQGASRELPNEQFF TGTGCCAGTTCTGAACAGGGGGCATCGCGGGAGTTGCCCAATGAGCAGTTCTTC
TRBJ2-1 TRBD2 TRBV19 . CASSIGLAGYNEQFF TGTGCCAGTAGTATAGGGCTAGCGGGATACAATGAGCAGTTCTTC
TRBJ1-1 . TRBV11-2 . CASSLGRDGMNTEAFF TGTGCCAGCAGCTTAGGACGGGACGGAATGAACACTGAAGCTTTCTTT
TRBJ2-3 . TRBV6-4 many CASSEGGGSGADTQYF TGTGCCAGCAGTGAGGGGGGCGGGAGCGGTGCAGATACGCAGTATTTT
TRBJ2-1 . TRBV7-8 . CASSPLAGTNNEQFF TGTGCCAGCAGCCCCTTGGCGGGGACGAACAATGAGCAGTTCTTC
TRBJ2-7 TRBD1 TRBV4-1 . CASSHPGQGSNEQYF TGCGCCAGCAGCCACCCGGGACAGGGCTCCAACGAGCAGTACTTC
TRBJ1-4 TRBD1 TRBV5-8 . CASSIYRGRPEKLFF TGTGCCAGCAGCATTTACAGGGGGAGACCTGAAAAACTGTTTTTT
TRBJ2-2 . TRBV5-1 . CASSVGQVTGELFF TGCGCCAGCAGCGTAGGGCAGGTGACCGGGGAGCTGTTTTTT
TRBJ2-7 . TRBV20-1 . CSVPESYEQYF TGCAGTGTTCCGGAGTCCTACGAGCAGTACTTC
TRBJ2-2 . TRBV5-1 . CASSLGSNTGELFF TGCGCCAGCAGCTTGGGGTCGAACACCGGGGAGCTGTTTTTT
TRBJ2-5 TRBD2 TRBV6-5 . CASSPIAGTGETQYF TGTGCCAGCAGTCCCATAGCGGGAACCGGGGAGACCCAGTACTTC
TRBJ2-2 . TRBV7-7 few CASSFSPDTGELFF TGTGCTAGCAGCTTTTCACCAGACACCGGGGAGCTGTTTTTT